This entry is about one T cell receptor beta chain. This CDR3 region has 14 residues. Germline V gene lookup returns CDR1 LNHDA and CDR2 SQIVND (reference sequence). V lost 1 base and J 3 bases, leaving 7 bases between the germline ends. This record comes from a study of blood T cell repertoires in COVID-19. At the level of the study: The cDNA or gDNA used as material had been derived from T cells, B-cell-depleted T cells, or PBMCs.

Study processing details: Reference gene primer amplification yielded estimated nucleated cell counts. The table came from immunoSEQ multiplex PCR; TCRdb's copy has only in-frame clones and leaves some out. Clonal size and the V and J genes are those of that table, whereas D and trimming came from the DNA. Here the sample spans around 43,000 clones, roughly nine tenths being singletons. The TCR was taken from a human donor in a cohort sampled during active COVID-19. Specimen: peripheral blood. This rearrangement joins TRBV19 to TRBJ2-1; no reliable D call. The DNA for the CDR3 is TGTGCCAGTAGTATAGCAGCAGGCTACAATGAGCAGTTCTTC. The encoded protein is CASSIAAGYNEQFF.